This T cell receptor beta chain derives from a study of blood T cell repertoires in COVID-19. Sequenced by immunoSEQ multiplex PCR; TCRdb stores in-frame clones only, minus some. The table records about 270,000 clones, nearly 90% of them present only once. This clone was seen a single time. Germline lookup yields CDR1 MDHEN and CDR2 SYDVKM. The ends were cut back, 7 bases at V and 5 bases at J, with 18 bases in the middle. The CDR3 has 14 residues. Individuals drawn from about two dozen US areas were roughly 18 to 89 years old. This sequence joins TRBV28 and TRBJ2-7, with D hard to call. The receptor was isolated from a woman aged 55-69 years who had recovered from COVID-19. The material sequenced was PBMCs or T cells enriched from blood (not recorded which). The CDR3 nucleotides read TGTGCCAGCACAGTGGCCAGGTGGTCAGACGAGCAGTACTTC. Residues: CASTVARWSDEQYF.